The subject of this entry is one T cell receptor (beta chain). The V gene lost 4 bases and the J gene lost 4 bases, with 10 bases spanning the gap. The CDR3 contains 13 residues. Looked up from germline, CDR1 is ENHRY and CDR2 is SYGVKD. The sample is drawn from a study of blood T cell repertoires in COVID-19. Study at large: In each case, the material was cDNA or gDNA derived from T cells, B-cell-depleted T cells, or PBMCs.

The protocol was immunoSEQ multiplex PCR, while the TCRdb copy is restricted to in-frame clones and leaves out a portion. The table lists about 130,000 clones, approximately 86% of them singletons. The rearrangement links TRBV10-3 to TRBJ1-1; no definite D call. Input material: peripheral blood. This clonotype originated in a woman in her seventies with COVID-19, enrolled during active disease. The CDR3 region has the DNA TGTGCCATCAGTGGTCGGGTGGGCACTGAAGCTTTCTTT. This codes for CAISGRVGTEAFF.